These T cell receptor beta chains were read from a single sample in a study of regulatory T cells in long-lasting Graves disease. TCRdb called the multiplex PCR reads again in MiXCR, with one record for every CDR3 protein. This table holds approximately 470,000 distinct CDR3 sequences, around 21% found once. Here the sequenced sample was peripheral blood mononuclear cells (PBMCs), taken when the disease was refractory, from a patient treated with antithyroid drugs. The receptors derive from a female donor with Graves disease. CDR3s include the opening cysteine and the closing phenylalanine or tryptophan. Each record gives: D gene, J gene, clone size, V gene, CDR3 DNA, CDR3 protein. A D gene is named only where the DNA matches it firmly. Size values are once, few and many counts, or a class for expanded clones, and some rows have none.

>TRBD1|TRBJ1-2|many|TRBV28
TGTGCCAGCAGTGACGGACAGGGGGCGAGTAAAGGCTACACCTTC
CASSDGQGASKGYTF
>TRBD1|TRBJ2-1|few|TRBV12-3/TRBV12-4
TGTGCCAGCCAAACAGGGGTGGATGAGCAGTTCTTC
CASQTGVDEQFF
>.|TRBJ2-7|many|TRBV28
TGTGCCAGCAGTTCCGCCCAGGGGCGGGGAGTCTCCTACGAGCAGTACTTC
CASSSAQGRGVSYEQYF
>.|TRBJ1-2|.|TRBV27
TGTGCCAGCAGTCCTCACGGGCGGTCGAAATTAGGCTACACCTTC
CASSPHGRSKLGYTF
>.|TRBJ2-7|few|TRBV9
TGTGCCAGCAGCCGGAACCTGGGGGCCTACGAGCAGTACTTC
CASSRNLGAYEQYF
>TRBD2|TRBJ2-7|many|TRBV29-1
TGCAGCGTCAACAGACTAGCGGGAGGCTACGAGCAGTACTTC
CSVNRLAGGYEQYF
>TRBD2|TRBJ2-3|.|TRBV7-9
TGTGCCAGCAGCTTAGATCGAGCGGGAGACTTAGATACGCAGTATTTT
CASSLDRAGDLDTQYF
>.|TRBJ2-2|.|TRBV6-1
TGTGCCACCATGGGGCCGGAGGGGGCAACCGGGGAGCTGTTTTTT
CATMGPEGATGELFF
>.|TRBJ2-5|many|TRBV7-3
TGTGCCAGCAGCTCTGGGCCGTTCCAAGAGACCCAGTACTTC
CASSSGPFQETQYF
>TRBD1|TRBJ1-1|many|TRBV11-2
TGTGCCAGCAGCTTAGGGGGACAGCTTGAAGCTTTCTTT
CASSLGGQLEAFF
>.|TRBJ1-2|many|TRBV28
TGTGCCAGCAGTCAAGGCCTAGCGCCTAACTATGGCTACACCTTC
CASSQGLAPNYGYTF
>.|TRBJ1-4|few|TRBV29-1
TGCGGCCTGACCACAACTAATGAAAAACTGTTTTTT
CGLTTTNEKLFF
>TRBD1|TRBJ2-7|few|TRBV29-1
TGCAGCGTTGGCATGGTTCAGGGGGTCGGCGAGCAGTACTTC
CSVGMVQGVGEQYF
>.|TRBJ2-4|.|TRBV9
TGTGCCAGCAGCGTAGCTGGCGGCTCCAAAAACATTCAGTACTTC
CASSVAGGSKNIQYF
>TRBD1|TRBJ2-7|many|TRBV27
TGTGCCAGCAGTTTAGGGAGGACAGGGATCGAGCAGTACTTC
CASSLGRTGIEQYF
>.|TRBJ1-3|.|TRBV27
TGTGCCAGCAGTCCTCCCCCGGACACTGGCTCTGGAAACACCATATATTTT
CASSPPPDTGSGNTIYF
>TRBD1|TRBJ2-2|few|TRBV6-2/TRBV6-3
TGTGCCAGCAGTTACTCGAAAGTCGGCAGGGGGATCGGGGAGCTGTTTTTT
CASSYSKVGRGIGELFF
>.|TRBJ1-6|few|TRBV6-1
TGTGCCAGCATTGGTCCCGTTTCGAATTCACCCCTCCACTTT
CASIGPVSNSPLHF
>.|TRBJ2-5|.|TRBV4-3
TGCGCCAGCAGCCAAGTTGGTCCTGTGGGGACCCAGTACTTC
CASSQVGPVGTQYF
>.|TRBJ2-7|.|TRBV6-1
TGTGCCAGCACCGTCGGGGGACCTCAATACGAGCAGTACTTC
CASTVGGPQYEQYF
>.|TRBJ1-2|many|TRBV29-1
TGCAGCGCCCTCGACATCTATGGCTACACCTTC
CSALDIYGYTF
>TRBD1|TRBJ2-5|.|TRBV18
TGTGCCAGCTCACCAGGGACAGGTGGCGGAAGGGCCCAGTACTTC
CASSPGTGGGRAQYF
>.|TRBJ2-7|many|TRBV2
TGTGCCACTCGTACGGACAGCAGGGTCTACGAGCAGTACTTC
CATRTDSRVYEQYF
>TRBD1|TRBJ1-1|many|TRBV9
TGTGCCAGCAGCTTCTTTGACAGGGACACTGAAGCTTTCTTT
CASSFFDRDTEAFF